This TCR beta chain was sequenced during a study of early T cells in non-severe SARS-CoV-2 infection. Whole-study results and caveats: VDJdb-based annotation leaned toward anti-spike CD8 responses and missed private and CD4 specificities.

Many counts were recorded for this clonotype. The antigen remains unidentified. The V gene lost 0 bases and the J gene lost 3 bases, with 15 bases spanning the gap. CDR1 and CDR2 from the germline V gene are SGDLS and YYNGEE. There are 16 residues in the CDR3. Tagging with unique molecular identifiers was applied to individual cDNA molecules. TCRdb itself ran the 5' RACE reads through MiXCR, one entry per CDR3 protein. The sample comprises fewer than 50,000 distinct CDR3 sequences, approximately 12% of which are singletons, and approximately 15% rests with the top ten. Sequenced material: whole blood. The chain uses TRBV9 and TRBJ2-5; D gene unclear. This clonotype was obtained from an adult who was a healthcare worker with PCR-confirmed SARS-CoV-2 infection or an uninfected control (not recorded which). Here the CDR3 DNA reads TGTGCCAGCAGCGTAGGGGTCGCTAGATTGGAAGAGACCCAGTACTTC. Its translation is CASSVGVARLEETQYF.